This TCR beta chain emerged from a study of identical twins. Regarding the study as a whole: Within beta out-of-frame sequences, the excess sharing observed between twins was weaker. Twin pairs' shared out-of-frame alpha sequences were enriched in low generation probability.

TCRdb passed the 5' RACE reads through MiXCR, listing each CDR3 protein once. The data show approximately 220,000 distinct CDR3 sequences, with 7.5% seen just once and roughly 5% held by the top ten. Comment on this clonotype: What it binds is not known.

This sample also belongs to another study, concerning yellow fever vaccine responses in identical twins. As that study records: Twins reportedly appeared to share part of their vaccine T cell response while keeping part individual.

The sample was CD8+ T cells sorted from blood. The sequence was collected from a woman between 18 and 29 years old in good health.

The CDR3 nucleotides read TGTGCCAGCAGTTTAGCGGGAGACGAAGATACGCAGTATTTT. This translates into CASSLAGDEDTQYF. The J gene is TRBJ2-3, the V gene TRBV28, with TRBD2 matching 7 bases. With 2 bases clipped from V and 5 bases from J, the junction kept 4 bases outside the gene matches. The CDR3 totals 14 residues. Per the germline V gene, CDR1 is MDHEN and CDR2 is SYDVKM.